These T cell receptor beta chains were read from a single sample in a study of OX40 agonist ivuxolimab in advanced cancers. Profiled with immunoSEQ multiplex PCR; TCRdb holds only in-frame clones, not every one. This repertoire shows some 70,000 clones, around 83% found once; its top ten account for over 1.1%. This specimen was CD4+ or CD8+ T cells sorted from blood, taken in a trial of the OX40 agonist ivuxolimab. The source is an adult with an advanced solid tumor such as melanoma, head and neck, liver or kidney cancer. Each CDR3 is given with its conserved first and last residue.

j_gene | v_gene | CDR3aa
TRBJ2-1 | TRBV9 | CASSLSGDQRSYNEQFF
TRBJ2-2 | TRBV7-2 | CASSPGTVVTGELFF
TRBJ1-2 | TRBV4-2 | CASSQEIGSLYGYTF
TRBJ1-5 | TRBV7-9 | CASSPWAGNQPQHF
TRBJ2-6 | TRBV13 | CASSHRKGGSGANVLTF
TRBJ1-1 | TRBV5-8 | CASSPGRLRREAFF
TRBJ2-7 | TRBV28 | CASQTTGDRYEQYF
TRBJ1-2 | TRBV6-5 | CASSYKAVHGYTF
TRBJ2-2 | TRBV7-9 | CASSPRTTTGELFF
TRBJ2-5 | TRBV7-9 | CASSLPFGRDRKETQYF
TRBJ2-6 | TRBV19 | CASSTVRTGANVLTF
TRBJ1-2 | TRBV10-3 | CAILGREGDGYTF
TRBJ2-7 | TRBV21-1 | CASSKVVPSPYEQYF
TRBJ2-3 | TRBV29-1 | CSAPQGGPTDTQYF
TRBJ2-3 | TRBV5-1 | CASGGLGSPTDTQYF
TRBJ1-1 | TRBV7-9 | CASSLVGQGRGRTEAFF
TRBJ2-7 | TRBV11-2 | CASRPDSYEQYF
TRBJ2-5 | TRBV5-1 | CASSSGTDQETQYF
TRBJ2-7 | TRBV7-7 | CASSPQPRASYEQYF
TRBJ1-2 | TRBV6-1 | CASSEWIGGYTF
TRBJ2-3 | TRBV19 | CASSIRGRGGDTQYF
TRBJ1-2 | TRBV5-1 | CASSTPGTVVGYTF
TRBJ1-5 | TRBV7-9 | CASSFTGSGNQPQHF
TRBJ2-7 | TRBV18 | CASSPLTGLSSYEQYF
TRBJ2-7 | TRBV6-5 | CASTKPGQGAPEQYF
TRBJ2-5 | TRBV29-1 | CSDPESLARQETQYF